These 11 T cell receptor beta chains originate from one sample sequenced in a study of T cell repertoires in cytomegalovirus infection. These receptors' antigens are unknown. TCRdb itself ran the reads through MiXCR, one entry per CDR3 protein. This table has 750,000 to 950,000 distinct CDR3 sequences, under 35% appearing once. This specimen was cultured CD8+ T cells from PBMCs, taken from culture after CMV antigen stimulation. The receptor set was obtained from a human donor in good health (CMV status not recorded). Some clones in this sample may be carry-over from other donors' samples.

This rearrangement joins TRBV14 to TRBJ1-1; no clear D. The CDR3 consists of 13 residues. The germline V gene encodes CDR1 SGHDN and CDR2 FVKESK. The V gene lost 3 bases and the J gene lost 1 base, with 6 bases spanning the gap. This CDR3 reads CASSHTENTEAFF. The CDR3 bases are TGTGCCAGCAGCCATACAGAGAACACTGAAGCTTTCTTT.

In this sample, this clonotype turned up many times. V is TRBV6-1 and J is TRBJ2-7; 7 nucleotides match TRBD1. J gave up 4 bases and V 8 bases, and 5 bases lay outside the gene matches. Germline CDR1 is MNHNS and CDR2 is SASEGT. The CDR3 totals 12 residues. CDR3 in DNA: TGTGCCAGCTCCTTGACAGGGTACGAGCAGTACGTC. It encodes CASSLTGYEQYV.

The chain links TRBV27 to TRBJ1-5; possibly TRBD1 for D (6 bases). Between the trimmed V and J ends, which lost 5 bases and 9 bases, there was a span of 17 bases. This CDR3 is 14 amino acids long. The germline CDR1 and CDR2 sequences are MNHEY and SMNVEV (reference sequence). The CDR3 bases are TGTGCCAGCAGTCGCTATCCAGGGGATTTGCCCCAGCATTTT. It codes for CASSRYPGDLPQHF.

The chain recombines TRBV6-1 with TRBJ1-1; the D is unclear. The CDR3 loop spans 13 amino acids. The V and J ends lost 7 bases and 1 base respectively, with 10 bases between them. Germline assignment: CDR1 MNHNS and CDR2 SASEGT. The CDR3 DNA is TGTGCCAGCATCACGGACCCGAACACTGAAGCTTTCTTT. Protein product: CASITDPNTEAFF.

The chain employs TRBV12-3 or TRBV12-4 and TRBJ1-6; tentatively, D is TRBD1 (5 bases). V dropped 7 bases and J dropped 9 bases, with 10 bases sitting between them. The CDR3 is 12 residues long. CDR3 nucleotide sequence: TGTGCCAGCAAAGGGGCCGCTTCACCCCTCCACTTT. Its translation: CASKGAASPLHF.

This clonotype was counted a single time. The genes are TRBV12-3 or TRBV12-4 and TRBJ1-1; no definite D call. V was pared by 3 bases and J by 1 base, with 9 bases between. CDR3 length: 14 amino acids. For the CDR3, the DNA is TGTGCCAGCAGTTTCTGGCCGAAGAACACTGAAGCTTTCTTT. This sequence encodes CASSFWPKNTEAFF.

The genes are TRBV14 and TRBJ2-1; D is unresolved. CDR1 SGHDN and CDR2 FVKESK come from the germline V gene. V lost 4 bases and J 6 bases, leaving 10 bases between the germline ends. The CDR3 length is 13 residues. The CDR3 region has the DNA TGTGCCAGCAGCCTTACCCGTGCCAATGAGCAGTTCTTC. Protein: CASSLTRANEQFF. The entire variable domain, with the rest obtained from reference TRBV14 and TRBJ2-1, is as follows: EAGVTQFPSHSVIEKGQTVTLRCDPISGHDNLYWYRRVMGKEIKFLLHFVKESKQDESGMPNNRFLAERTGGTYSTLKVQPAELEDSGVYFCASSLTRANEQFFGPGTRLTVL.

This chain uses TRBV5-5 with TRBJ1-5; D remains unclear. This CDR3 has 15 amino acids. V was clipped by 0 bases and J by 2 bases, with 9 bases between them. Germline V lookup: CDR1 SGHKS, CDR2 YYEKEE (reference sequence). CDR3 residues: CASSLGPAGNQPQHF. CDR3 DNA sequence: TGTGCCAGCAGCTTGGGACCAGCGGGCAATCAGCCCCAGCATTTT.

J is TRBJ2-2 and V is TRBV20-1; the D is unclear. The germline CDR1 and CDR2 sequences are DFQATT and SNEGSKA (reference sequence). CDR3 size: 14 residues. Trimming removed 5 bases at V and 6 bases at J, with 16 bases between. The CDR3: CSAPRVDGAGELFF. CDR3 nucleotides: TGCAGTGCTCCAAGAGTGGACGGAGCCGGGGAGCTGTTTTTT.

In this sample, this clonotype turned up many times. This chain's CDR3 is CASSFGRTYEQYF. The CDR3 bases are TGTGCCAGCAGTTTTGGCAGAACCTACGAGCAGTACTTC. V gene TRBV27 combines with J gene TRBJ2-7; the D is unclear. V dropped 3 bases and J dropped 2 bases, with 8 bases sitting between them. This CDR3 has 13 residues. Germline loops: CDR1 MNHEY, CDR2 SMNVEV (reference sequence).

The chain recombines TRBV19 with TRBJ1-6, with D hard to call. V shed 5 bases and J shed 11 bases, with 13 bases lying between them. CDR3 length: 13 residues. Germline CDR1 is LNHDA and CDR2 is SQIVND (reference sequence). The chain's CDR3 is CASSPLMSTPLHF. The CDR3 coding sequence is TGTGCCAGTAGTCCCTTAATGAGCACACCCCTCCACTTT.